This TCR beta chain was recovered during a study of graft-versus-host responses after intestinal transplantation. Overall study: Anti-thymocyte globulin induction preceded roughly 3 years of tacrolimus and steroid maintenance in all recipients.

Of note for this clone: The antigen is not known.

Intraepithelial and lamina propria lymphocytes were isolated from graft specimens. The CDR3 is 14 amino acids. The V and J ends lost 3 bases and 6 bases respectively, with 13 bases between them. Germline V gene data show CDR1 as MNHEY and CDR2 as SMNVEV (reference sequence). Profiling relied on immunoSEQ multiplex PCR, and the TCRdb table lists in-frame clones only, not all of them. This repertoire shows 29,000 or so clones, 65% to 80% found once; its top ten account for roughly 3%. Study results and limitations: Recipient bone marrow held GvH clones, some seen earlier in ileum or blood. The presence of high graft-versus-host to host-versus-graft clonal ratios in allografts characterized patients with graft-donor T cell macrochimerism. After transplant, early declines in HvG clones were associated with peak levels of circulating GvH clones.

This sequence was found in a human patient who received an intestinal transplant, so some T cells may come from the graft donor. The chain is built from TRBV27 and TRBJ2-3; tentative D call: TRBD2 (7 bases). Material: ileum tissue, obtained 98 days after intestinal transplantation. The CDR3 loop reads CASSFAGAGDTQYF. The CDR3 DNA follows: TGTGCCAGCAGTTTTGCGGGGGCGGGGGATACGCAGTATTTT.